This T cell receptor beta chain originates from a study of T cell clonality in common variable immunodeficiency. Points from the study as a whole: Reportedly, TCR beta sequences from common variable immunodeficiency showed fewer deletions and N-nucleotide insertions.

CDR1 and CDR2 from the germline V gene are SGHVS and FQNEAQ. Germline trimming cut 5 bases from V and 5 bases from J; bases unmatched to any gene: 6. The CDR3 covers 14 residues. The assay was immunoSEQ multiplex PCR, and TCRdb's table has in-frame clones only and misses some. This sample carries tens of thousands of clones, none of them present only once. At least ten counts were recorded for this clone. The antigen is not known. The read falls 3 residues short of the CDR3 end, and the missing part is taken from the germline J gene. This receptor was identified in a human donor with common variable immunodeficiency. The chain links TRBV7-8 to TRBJ1-5; TRBD1 aligns across 7 bases. Input material: peripheral blood mononuclear cells. The DNA read from the CDR3 is TGTGCCAGCAGCCTACAGGGGCGTCATCAGCCC. Its translation is CASSLQGRHQP. The CDR3 in its entirety is CASSLQGRHQPQHF.